This T cell receptor (beta chain) emerged from a study of radiotherapy plus CTLA-4 blockade in lung cancer. Study-level background: Objective responses arose in about 18% of patients, and 25% to 40% experienced disease control. Findings and caveats of the study: TCR clones from tumors expanded in blood after radiotherapy plus ipilimumab. Reportedly, early blood T cell clone dynamics best predicted response, with interferon-beta.

Sequencing was performed with immunoSEQ multiplex PCR; in TCRdb, only in-frame clones are kept and a portion is missing. The repertoire consists of 120,000 or so clones, with approximately 80% occurring once and the leading ten covering 5.2%. V lost 4 bases and J lost 7; bases outside the gene matches: 11. Germline V gene lookup returns CDR1 MNHNS and CDR2 SASEGT. This CDR3 has 16 residues. Focal radiation plus CTLA-4 blockade with ipilimumab was given to patients with chemo-refractory metastatic non-small-cell lung cancer. As concerns this clone: The antigen is not known.

The J gene is TRBJ1-4, the V gene TRBV6-1, with 8 bases fitting TRBD1. The source is a human donor with non-small cell lung cancer who had a partial response to radiotherapy plus ipilimumab. This specimen was peripheral blood, taken from a patient treated with radiotherapy plus ipilimumab. This CDR3 is CASSAPRGDRREKLFF. The CDR3 DNA is TGTGCCAGCAGTGCCCCCCGTGGGGACAGGCGTGAAAAACTGTTTTTT.